The rows below give T cell receptor beta chains drawn from one sample of a study of vaccination and CD4 T cells after COVID-19. TCRdb independently ran MiXCR on the PCR reads; one entry per CDR3 protein. The sample gives some 21,000 distinct CDR3 sequences, about 60% of which show up once; 1.1% is in the top ten. Material: CD4+ T cells from blood, obtained before SARS-CoV-2 vaccination. The receptors were gathered from a human donor who had recovered from COVID-19. Both conserved end residues are part of each CDR3. D genes are given only for firm matches. Expanded clones are given a class, and other clones once, few, many or no size at all.

d_gene,len,j_gene,abundance,v_gene,CDR3aa,CDR3nt
TRBD2,14,TRBJ2-2,once,TRBV19,CASVTTSGGGELFF,TGTGCCAGTGTAACGACTAGCGGGGGCGGGGAGCTGTTTTTT
TRBD1,18,TRBJ1-5,NA,TRBV7-3,CASSYIGTRGLSNQPQHF,TGTGCCAGCAGCTACATAGGGACGAGGGGGCTTAGCAATCAGCCCCAGCATTTT
TRBD2,18,TRBJ2-2,NA,TRBV7-9,CASSSRLAGGPNTGELFF,TGTGCCAGCAGCTCCAGACTAGCGGGAGGGCCGAACACCGGGGAGCTGTTTTTT
NA,12,TRBJ2-7,few,TRBV20-1,CSAQGTLYEQYF,TGCAGTGCTCAAGGGACCCTTTACGAGCAGTACTTC
NA,18,TRBJ1-5,few,TRBV20-1,CSASPGGEGFNSNQPQHF,TGCAGTGCTAGTCCTGGGGGCGAAGGCTTTAATAGCAATCAGCCCCAGCATTTT
NA,16,TRBJ1-2,NA,TRBV5-1,CASSDPSFGQGSGYTF,TGCGCCAGCAGCGACCCCTCTTTTGGGCAGGGCTCGGGCTACACCTTC
NA,13,TRBJ2-3,NA,TRBV12-3/TRBV12-4,CASSLPGTDTQYF,TGTGCCAGCAGTCTCCCAGGGACAGATACGCAGTATTTT
NA,13,TRBJ2-7,NA,TRBV6-2/TRBV6-3,CASSSPSLGAQYF,TGTGCCAGCAGTAGTCCTAGTCTTGGCGCGCAGTACTTC
TRBD1,19,TRBJ1-5,once,TRBV19,CASSILRDRAIYSNQPQHF,TGTGCCAGTAGTATCCTTCGGGACAGGGCGATATATAGCAATCAGCCCCAGCATTTT
NA,15,TRBJ2-7,NA,TRBV7-2,CASSPFPRGRDEQYF,TGTGCCAGCAGCCCCTTTCCCCGGGGCCGCGACGAGCAGTACTTC
TRBD2,18,TRBJ2-3,NA,TRBV6-2/TRBV6-3,CASSLLPTSGSHTDTQYF,TGTGCCAGCAGTTTACTCCCGACTAGCGGGTCCCACACAGATACGCAGTATTTT
TRBD1,13,TRBJ1-2,few,TRBV7-2,CASSSGQFYGYTF,TGTGCCAGCAGCTCGGGACAGTTTTATGGCTACACCTTC
NA,13,TRBJ2-5,few,TRBV7-6,CASSLSMEETQYF,TGTGCCAGCAGCTTATCTATGGAAGAGACCCAGTACTTC
TRBD2,15,TRBJ2-3,NA,TRBV20-1,CSARGASGKTDTQYF,TGCAGTGCTAGAGGGGCTAGCGGCAAAACAGATACGCAGTATTTT
NA,14,TRBJ2-6,NA,TRBV6-5,CASSYSIGANVLTF,TGTGCCAGCAGTTACTCGATTGGGGCCAACGTCCTGACTTTC
TRBD2,17,TRBJ2-3,NA,TRBV20-1,CSAPPNGLAESTDTQYF,TGCAGTGCCCCCCCAAATGGGCTAGCGGAAAGCACAGATACGCAGTATTTT
TRBD1,13,TRBJ2-7,NA,TRBV29-1,CSAKSGQAYEQYF,TGCAGCGCAAAGAGTGGACAGGCCTACGAGCAGTACTTC
TRBD2,15,TRBJ2-7,NA,TRBV7-9,CASLSSLTSRVEQYF,TGTGCCAGTCTGTCCAGTCTGACTAGCCGGGTCGAGCAGTACTTC
NA,15,TRBJ2-5,few,TRBV24-1,CATSDPASPQETQYF,TGTGCCACCAGTGATCCTGCAAGCCCACAAGAGACCCAGTACTTC
TRBD2,16,TRBJ2-5,NA,TRBV7-9,CASSGLSGRSQETQYF,TGTGCCAGCAGCGGTCTTAGCGGGAGGAGCCAAGAGACCCAGTACTTC
TRBD1,14,TRBJ1-6,NA,TRBV30,CAWSGGQGPSPLHF,TGTGCCTGGAGCGGTGGACAGGGGCCTTCACCCCTCCACTTT
NA,17,TRBJ1-4,NA,TRBV15,CATSRVSGARANEKLFF,TGTGCCACCAGCAGAGTATCAGGGGCGCGTGCTAATGAAAAACTGTTTTTT
NA,18,TRBJ2-6,once,TRBV24-1,CATSDWAGTSSGANVLTF,TGTGCCACCAGTGATTGGGCGGGGACCAGCTCTGGGGCCAACGTCCTGACTTTC
NA,17,TRBJ2-7,once,TRBV7-6,CASSKGQRVSLRYEQYF,TGTGCCAGCAGCAAGGGACAGCGGGTGTCTCTGAGGTACGAGCAGTACTTC
NA,14,TRBJ1-6,NA,TRBV5-1,CASSRDTKNSPLHF,TGCGCCAGCAGCAGGGACACGAAAAATTCACCCCTCCACTTT
NA,14,TRBJ2-2,NA,TRBV10-3,CAISGTHLSGELFF,TGTGCCATCAGTGGGACTCATTTATCCGGGGAGCTGTTTTTT
NA,11,TRBJ2-1,NA,TRBV6-1,CATERARIRIF,TGTGCCACCGAGCGGGCTCGTATCCGAATCTTC
TRBD2,15,TRBJ2-3,NA,TRBV28,CASRAGLPSTDTQYF,TGTGCCAGTCGGGCGGGACTACCTAGCACAGATACGCAGTATTTT
TRBD1,14,TRBJ1-2,NA,TRBV7-2,CASSWIQGNYGYTF,TGTGCCAGCAGCTGGATACAGGGGAACTATGGCTACACCTTC
NA,15,TRBJ2-3,NA,TRBV15,CATSRSGSSTDTQYF,TGTGCCACCAGCAGATCCGGGTCCAGCACAGATACGCAGTATTTT
NA,12,TRBJ2-5,few,TRBV20-1,CSAVKLGETQYF,TGCAGTGCTGTAAAATTGGGGGAGACCCAGTACTTC
NA,14,TRBJ1-2,few,TRBV30,CAWSADRGQYGYTF,TGTGCCTGGAGTGCCGATCGAGGACAGTATGGCTACACCTTC
NA,16,TRBJ2-7,NA,TRBV24-1,CATSDLMGYNWEEQYF,TGTGCCACCAGTGATTTGATGGGCTATAATTGGGAGGAGCAGTACTTC
NA,11,TRBJ2-3,NA,TRBV2,CAGLQSDTQYF,TGTGCCGGCCTCCAAAGCGATACGCAGTATTTT
NA,14,TRBJ2-5,few,TRBV6-1,CASTSYGQQETQYF,TGTGCCAGTACGAGTTATGGCCAACAAGAGACCCAGTACTTC
NA,17,TRBJ1-1,few,TRBV11-1,CASSPPVFRGMNTEAFF,TGTGCCAGCAGCCCACCCGTCTTTCGGGGAATGAACACTGAAGCTTTCTTT
NA,14,TRBJ1-5,NA,TRBV10-3,CAISERTDNQPQHF,TGTGCCATCAGTGAGAGGACCGACAATCAGCCCCAGCATTTT